The subject of this entry is one T cell receptor beta chain. Method: immunoSEQ multiplex PCR; TCRdb's copy keeps in-frame clones and lacks some. The data hold a few hundred thousand clones, with about four fifths observed a single time. Treatment described: approximately 18 received Ad26.COV2.S at low or high dose, single or two shots; a few received placebo; per-sample allocation not given. On day 63 after the first injection, vaccine and placebo recipients gave samples. Ad26.COV2.S expressed prefusion-stabilized spike from the original Wuhan strain. These data come from a study of Ad26.COV2.S vaccination and SARS-CoV-2 variants. On the study more broadly: Enrollment placed the donor in the COV1001 Ad26.COV2.S trial arm. The study gave Ad26.COV2.S intramuscularly, once or twice 56 days apart.

Germline CDR1 SGHDN, CDR2 FVKESK. The V end was cut by 6 bases, the J end by 7 bases, with 19 bases between. The CDR3 totals 14 residues. The sequencing here drew on peripheral blood, taken in a trial of Ad26.COV2.S vaccine versus placebo. The clonotype comes from a person aged 18-65 years who received the Ad26.COV2.S COVID-19 vaccine or a placebo. This chain connects TRBV14 to TRBJ2-7; TRBD1 is a possible D gene (5 bases). In DNA form, the CDR3 reads TGTGCCAGCAGGCCAGGACACAACTTGGGGGAGCAGTACTTC. It encodes CASRPGHNLGEQYF. Based on the CDR3 plus reference TRBV14 and TRBJ2-7, the full variable domain is EAGVTQFPSHSVIEKGQTVTLRCDPISGHDNLYWYRRVMGKEIKFLLHFVKESKQDESGMPNNRFLAERTGGTYSTLKVQPAELEDSGVYFCASRPGHNLGEQYFGPGTRLTVT.